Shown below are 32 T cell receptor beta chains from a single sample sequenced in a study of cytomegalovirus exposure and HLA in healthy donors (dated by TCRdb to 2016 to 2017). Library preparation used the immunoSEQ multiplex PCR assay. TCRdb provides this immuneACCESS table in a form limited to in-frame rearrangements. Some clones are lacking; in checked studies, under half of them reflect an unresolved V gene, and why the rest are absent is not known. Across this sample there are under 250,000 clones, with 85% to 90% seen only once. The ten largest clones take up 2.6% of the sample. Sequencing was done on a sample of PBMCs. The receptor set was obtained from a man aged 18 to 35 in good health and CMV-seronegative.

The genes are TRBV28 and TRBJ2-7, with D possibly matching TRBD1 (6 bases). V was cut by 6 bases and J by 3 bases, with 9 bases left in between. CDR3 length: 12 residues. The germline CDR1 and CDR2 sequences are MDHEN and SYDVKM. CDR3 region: CASRTQGYEQYF. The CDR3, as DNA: TGTGCCAGCAGAACACAGGGCTACGAGCAGTACTTC.

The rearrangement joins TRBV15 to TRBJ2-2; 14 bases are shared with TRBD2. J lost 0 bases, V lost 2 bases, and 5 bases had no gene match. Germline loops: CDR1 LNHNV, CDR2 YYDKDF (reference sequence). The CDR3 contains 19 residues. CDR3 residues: CATSRPGLAGAPNTGELFF. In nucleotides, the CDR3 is TGTGCCACCAGCAGACCGGGACTAGCGGGGGCCCCGAACACCGGGGAGCTGTTTTTT.

The CDR3 sequence is CASSIGQGASYEQYF. The CDR3 coding sequence is TGTGCCAGTAGTATCGGACAGGGGGCAAGCTACGAGCAGTACTTC. This rearrangement joins TRBV19 to TRBJ2-7; 11 nucleotides align to TRBD1. This CDR3 contains 15 residues. V lost 3 bases, J lost 3 bases, and 4 bases stayed unmatched. Germline V CDR1 and CDR2: LNHDA, SQIVND (reference sequence).

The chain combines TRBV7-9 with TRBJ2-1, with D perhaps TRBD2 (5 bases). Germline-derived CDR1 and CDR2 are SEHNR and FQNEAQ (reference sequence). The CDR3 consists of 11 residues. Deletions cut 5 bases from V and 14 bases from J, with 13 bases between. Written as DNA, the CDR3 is TGTGCCAGCAGCCCCGGGATCGTGGAGTTCTTC. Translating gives CASSPGIVEFF.

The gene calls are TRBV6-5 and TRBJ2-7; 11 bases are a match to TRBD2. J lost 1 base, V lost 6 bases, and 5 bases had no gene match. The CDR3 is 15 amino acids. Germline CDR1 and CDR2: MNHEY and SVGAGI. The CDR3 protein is CASSSLAGGSYEQYF. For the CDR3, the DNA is TGTGCCAGCAGCAGCCTAGCGGGGGGTTCCTACGAGCAGTACTTC.

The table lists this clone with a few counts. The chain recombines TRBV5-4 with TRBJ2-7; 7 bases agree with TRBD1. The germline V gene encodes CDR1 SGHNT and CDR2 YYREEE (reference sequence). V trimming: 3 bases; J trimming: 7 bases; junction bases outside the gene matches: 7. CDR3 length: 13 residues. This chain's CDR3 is CASSSGTVYEQYF. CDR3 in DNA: TGTGCCAGCAGCTCCGGGACAGTGTATGAGCAGTACTTC.

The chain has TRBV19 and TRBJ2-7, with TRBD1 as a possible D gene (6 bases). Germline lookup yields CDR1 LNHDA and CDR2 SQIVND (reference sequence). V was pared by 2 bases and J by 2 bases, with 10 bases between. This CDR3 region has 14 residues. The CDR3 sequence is CASSIQAGAYEQYF. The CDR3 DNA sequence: TGTGCCAGTAGTATACAGGCAGGGGCCTACGAGCAGTACTTC.

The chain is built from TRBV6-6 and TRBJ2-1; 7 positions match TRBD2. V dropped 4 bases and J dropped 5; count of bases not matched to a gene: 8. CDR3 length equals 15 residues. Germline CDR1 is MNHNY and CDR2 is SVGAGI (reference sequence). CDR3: CASSSTGLVDNEQFF. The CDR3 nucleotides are TGTGCCAGCAGTTCCACTGGACTAGTCGACAATGAGCAGTTCTTC.

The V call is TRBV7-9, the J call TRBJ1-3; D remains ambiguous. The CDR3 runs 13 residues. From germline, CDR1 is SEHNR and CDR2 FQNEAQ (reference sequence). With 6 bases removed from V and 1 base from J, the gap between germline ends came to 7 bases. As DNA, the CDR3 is TGTGCCAGCAGTTCAACATCTGGAAACACCATATATTTT. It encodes CASSSTSGNTIYF.

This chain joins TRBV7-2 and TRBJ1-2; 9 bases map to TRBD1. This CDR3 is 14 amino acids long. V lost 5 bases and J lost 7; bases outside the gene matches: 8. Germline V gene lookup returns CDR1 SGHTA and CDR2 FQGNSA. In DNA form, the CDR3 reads TGTGCCAGCAGCAGGACAGGGGTCAGGAGTGGCTACACCTTC. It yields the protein CASSRTGVRSGYTF.

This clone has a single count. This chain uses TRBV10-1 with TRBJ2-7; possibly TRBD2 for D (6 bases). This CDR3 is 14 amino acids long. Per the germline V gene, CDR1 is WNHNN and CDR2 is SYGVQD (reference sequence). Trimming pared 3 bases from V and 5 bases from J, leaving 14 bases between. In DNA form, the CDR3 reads TGCGCCAGCAGTGAAGGAGGGTCTAGAGACGAGCAGTACTTC. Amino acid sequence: CASSEGGSRDEQYF.

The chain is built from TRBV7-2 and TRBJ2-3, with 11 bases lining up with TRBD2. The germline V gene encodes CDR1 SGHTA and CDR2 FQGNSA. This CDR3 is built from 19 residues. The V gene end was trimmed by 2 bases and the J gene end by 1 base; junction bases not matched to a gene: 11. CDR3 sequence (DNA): TGTGCCAGCAGCTTACGGGGTAGCGGGGGGGCCTGGGGCACAGATACGCAGTATTTT. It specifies CASSLRGSGGAWGTDTQYF.

The DNA for the CDR3 is TGTGCCAGCTCACCAGGAGTCGCGACGCCGGGAAACACCATATATTTT. Amino acid sequence: CASSPGVATPGNTIYF. The chain couples TRBV18 to TRBJ1-3; D unresolved. Trimming removed 2 bases from V and 4 bases from J, with 15 bases in between. The length of the CDR3 is 16 residues. Germline V gene sequence: CDR1 KGHSH, CDR2 LQKENI.

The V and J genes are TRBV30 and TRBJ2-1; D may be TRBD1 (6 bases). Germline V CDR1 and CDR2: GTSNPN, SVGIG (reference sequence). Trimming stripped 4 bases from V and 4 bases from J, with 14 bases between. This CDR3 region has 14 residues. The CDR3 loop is CAWTARGLYNEQFF. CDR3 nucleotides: TGTGCCTGGACCGCCAGGGGTTTGTACAATGAGCAGTTCTTC.

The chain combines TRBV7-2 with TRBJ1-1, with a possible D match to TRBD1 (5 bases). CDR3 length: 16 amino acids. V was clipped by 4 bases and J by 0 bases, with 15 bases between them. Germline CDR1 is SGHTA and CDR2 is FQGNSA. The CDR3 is CASSYMTASMNTEAFF. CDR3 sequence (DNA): TGTGCCAGCAGCTACATGACAGCAAGCATGAACACTGAAGCTTTCTTT.

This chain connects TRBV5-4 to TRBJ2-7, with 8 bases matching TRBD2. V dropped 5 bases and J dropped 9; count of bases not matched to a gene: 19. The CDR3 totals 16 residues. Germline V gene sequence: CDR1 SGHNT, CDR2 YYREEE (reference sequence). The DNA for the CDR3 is TGTGCCAGCAGTCGGGATCCGGGACTAGAATTTTCGTCGCAGTACTTC. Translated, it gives CASSRDPGLEFSSQYF.

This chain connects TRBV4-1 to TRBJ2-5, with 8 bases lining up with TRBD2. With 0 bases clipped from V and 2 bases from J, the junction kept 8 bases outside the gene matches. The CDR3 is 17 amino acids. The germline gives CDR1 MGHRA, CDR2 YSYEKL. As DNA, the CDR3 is TGCGCCAGCAGCCAAGATCGGATGCGGGGGGAACAAGAGACCCAGTACTTC. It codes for CASSQDRMRGEQETQYF.

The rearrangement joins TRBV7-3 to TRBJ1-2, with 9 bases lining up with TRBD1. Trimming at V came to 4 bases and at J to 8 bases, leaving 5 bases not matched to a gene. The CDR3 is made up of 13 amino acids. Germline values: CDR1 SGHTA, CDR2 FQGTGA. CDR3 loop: CASSSQGARGYTF. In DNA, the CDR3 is TGTGCCAGCAGCTCACAGGGGGCGCGAGGCTACACCTTC.

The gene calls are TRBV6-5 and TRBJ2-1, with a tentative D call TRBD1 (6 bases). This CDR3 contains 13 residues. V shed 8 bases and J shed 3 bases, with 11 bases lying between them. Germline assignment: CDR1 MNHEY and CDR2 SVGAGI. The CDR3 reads CASVRRGYNEQFF. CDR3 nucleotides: TGTGCCAGCGTGCGCAGGGGCTACAATGAGCAGTTCTTC.

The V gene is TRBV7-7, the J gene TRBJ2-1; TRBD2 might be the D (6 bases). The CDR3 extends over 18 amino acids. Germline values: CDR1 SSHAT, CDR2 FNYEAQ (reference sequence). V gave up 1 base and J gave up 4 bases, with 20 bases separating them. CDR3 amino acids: CASSLGPPLARSYNEQFF. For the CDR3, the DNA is TGTGCCAGCAGCTTAGGTCCCCCTCTAGCGAGGTCATACAATGAGCAGTTCTTC.

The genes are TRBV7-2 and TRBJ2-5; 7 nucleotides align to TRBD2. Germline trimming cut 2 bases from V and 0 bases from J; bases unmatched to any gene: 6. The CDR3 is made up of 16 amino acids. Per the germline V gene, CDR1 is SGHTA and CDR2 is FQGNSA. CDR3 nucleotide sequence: TGTGCCAGCAGCTTAATGAGCGGGGTGTACCAAGAGACCCAGTACTTC. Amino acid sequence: CASSLMSGVYQETQYF.

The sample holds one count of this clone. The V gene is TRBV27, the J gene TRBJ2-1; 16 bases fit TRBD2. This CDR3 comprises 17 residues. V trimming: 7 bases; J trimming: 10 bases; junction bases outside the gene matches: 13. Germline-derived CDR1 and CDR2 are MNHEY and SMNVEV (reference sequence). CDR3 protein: CASTGLAGGPGSHEQFF. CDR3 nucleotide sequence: TGTGCCAGCACGGGACTAGCGGGGGGGCCCGGGTCCCACGAGCAGTTCTTC.

DNA for the CDR3: TGCGCCAGCAGCTTGGCCGCGGGGATACCCTACAATGAGCAGTTCTTC. Translating gives CASSLAAGIPYNEQFF. The chain couples TRBV5-1 to TRBJ2-1; tentatively, D is TRBD2 (6 bases). The CDR3 contains 16 residues. The germline V gene has CDR1 SGHRS and CDR2 YFSETQ. The V end lost 0 bases, the J end lost 2 bases, and 12 bases lay between the germline ends. Full variable domain (remainder filled in from reference TRBV5-1 and TRBJ2-1): KAGVTQTPRYLIKTRGQQVTLSCSPISGHRSVSWYQQTPGQGLQFLFEYFSETQRNKGNFPGRFSGRQFSNSRSEMNVSTLELGDSALYLCASSLAAGIPYNEQFFGPGTRLTVL.

In DNA, the CDR3 is TGTGCCAGCAGTGACCAAGACAGGGGCTATGGCTACACCTTC. It is translated as CASSDQDRGYGYTF. The J gene is TRBJ1-2, the V gene TRBV25-1, with TRBD1 matching over 8 bases. The CDR3 contains 14 residues. The V gene end was trimmed by 3 bases and the J gene end by 4 bases; junction bases not matched to a gene: 4. Germline V lookup: CDR1 MGHDK, CDR2 SYGVNS.

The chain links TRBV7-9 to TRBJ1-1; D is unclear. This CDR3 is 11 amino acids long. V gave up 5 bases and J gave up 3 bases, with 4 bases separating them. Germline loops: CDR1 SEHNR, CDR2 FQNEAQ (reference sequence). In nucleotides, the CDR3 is TGTGCCAGCAGCCGAGACACTGAAGCTTTCTTT. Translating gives CASSRDTEAFF.

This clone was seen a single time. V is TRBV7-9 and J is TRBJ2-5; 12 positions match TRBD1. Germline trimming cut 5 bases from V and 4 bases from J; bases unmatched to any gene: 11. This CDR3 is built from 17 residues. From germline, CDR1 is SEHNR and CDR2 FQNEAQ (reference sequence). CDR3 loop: CASSPTGQGAFRETQYF. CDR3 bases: TGTGCCAGCAGCCCAACGGGACAGGGGGCATTTCGAGAGACCCAGTACTTC.

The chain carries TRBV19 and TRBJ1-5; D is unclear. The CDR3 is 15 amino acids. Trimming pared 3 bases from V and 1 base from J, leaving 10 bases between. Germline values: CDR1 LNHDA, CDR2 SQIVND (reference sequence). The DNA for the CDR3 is TGTGCCAGTAGTATGGTCCAGGCGAGCAATCAGCCCCAGCATTTT. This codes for CASSMVQASNQPQHF.

Here the CDR3 DNA reads TGCAGTGCTAGAGGAGGGTATGGCTACACCTTC. Amino acids: CSARGGYGYTF. The chain has TRBV20-1 and TRBJ1-2; D not resolved. The CDR3 is made up of 11 amino acids. Germline loops: CDR1 DFQATT, CDR2 SNEGSKA (reference sequence). V shed 1 base and J shed 5 bases, with 5 bases lying between them.

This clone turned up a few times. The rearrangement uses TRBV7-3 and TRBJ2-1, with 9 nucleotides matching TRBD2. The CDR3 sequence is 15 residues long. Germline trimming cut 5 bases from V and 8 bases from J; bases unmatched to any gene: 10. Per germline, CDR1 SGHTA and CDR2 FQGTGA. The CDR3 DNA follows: TGTGCCAGCAGCCTGATAGCGGGAGCTAGGTATGAGCAGTTCTTC. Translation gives CASSLIAGARYEQFF.

The DNA for the CDR3 is TGTGCCAGCAGCTTATTAGTATCCTTCCCGAGCTCCTACAATGAGCAGTTCTTC. Amino acids: CASSLLVSFPSSYNEQFF. The chain is built from TRBV11-2 and TRBJ2-1; D remains ambiguous. This CDR3 region has 18 residues. The ends were cut back, 2 bases at V and 0 bases at J, with 17 bases in the middle. CDR1 and CDR2 from the germline V gene are SGHAT and FQNNGV.

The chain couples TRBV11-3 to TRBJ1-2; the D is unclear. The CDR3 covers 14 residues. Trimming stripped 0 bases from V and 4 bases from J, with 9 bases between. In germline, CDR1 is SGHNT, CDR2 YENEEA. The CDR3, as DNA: TGTGCCAGCAGCTTAGAGCGCCGGTTCTATGGCTACACCTTC. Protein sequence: CASSLERRFYGYTF. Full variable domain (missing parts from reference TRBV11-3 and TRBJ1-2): EAGVVQSPRYKIIEKKQPVAFWCNPISGHNTLYWYLQNLGQGPELLIRYENEEAVDDSQLPKDRFSAERLKGVDSTLKIQPAELGDSAVYLCASSLERRFYGYTFGSGTRLTVV.

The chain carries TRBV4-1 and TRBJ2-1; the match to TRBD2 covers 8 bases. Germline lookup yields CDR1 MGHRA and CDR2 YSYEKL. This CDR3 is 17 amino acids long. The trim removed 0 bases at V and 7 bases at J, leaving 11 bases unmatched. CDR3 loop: CASSQDRSGGPPNEQFF. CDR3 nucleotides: TGCGCCAGCAGCCAAGATCGGTCGGGAGGGCCTCCGAATGAGCAGTTCTTC.